These 23 T cell receptor beta chains share one sample of origin, sequenced in a study of regulatory T cells in long-lasting Graves disease. As to time point: newly diagnosed GD, antithyroid drugs for less than 3 months. PBMCs provided the RNA from which the TCR library was made. With iRepertoire HTBI primers and Arm-PCR of CDR3 regions, TCR beta libraries were built. MiXCR, run by TCRdb on the multiplex PCR reads, gives a single entry per CDR3 protein. The table lists approximately 540,000 distinct CDR3 sequences, around 12% of them singletons, with approximately 9% in the top ten. Separately, the same data were catalogued under a study of T cells in Graves' hyperthyroidism and ophthalmopathy.

The specimen comprised peripheral blood mononuclear cells (PBMCs), sampled at new diagnosis, from a patient treated with antithyroid drugs. These TCRs come from a woman aged 25 to 39 with Graves disease.

This clonotype appeared a few times. This chain links TRBV29-1 with TRBJ2-7; TRBD1 matches 7 bases. Germline lookup yields CDR1 SQVTM and CDR2 ANQGSEA. J gave up 0 bases and V 4 bases, and 9 bases lay outside the gene matches. CDR3 length: 15 amino acids. CDR3 in DNA: TGCAGCGTTGTCGCGGACAGGCCCTTCTCCTACGAGCAGTACTTC. Its translation is CSVVADRPFSYEQYF.

This clonotype was detected ten times or more. In nucleotides, the CDR3 is TGTGCCAGCAGCGCTCCGGGACAGGGGGCTGGGGCCAACGTCCTGACTTTC. Its translation: CASSAPGQGAGANVLTF. The V and J genes are TRBV7-3 and TRBJ2-6, with 11 bases lining up with TRBD1. This CDR3 spans 17 amino acids. The ends lost 5 bases at V and 2 bases at J; junction bases unmatched: 5. Germline CDR1 reads SGHTA; CDR2 reads FQGTGA.

This clonotype occurred many times. The rearrangement joins TRBV10-2 to TRBJ2-1, with D maybe TRBD2 (6 bases). Germline CDR1 is WSHSY and CDR2 is SAAADI. The CDR3 extends over 15 amino acids. Trimming stripped 1 base from V and 3 bases from J, with 10 bases between. CDR3 DNA: TGCGCCAGCAGTGAGTTGGGGGGACTCTACAATGAGCAGTTCTTC. This sequence encodes CASSELGGLYNEQFF.

This clonotype appeared many times. CDR3 residues: CASSFDPSWRETTDTQYF. The CDR3 nucleotides read TGTGCCAGCAGCTTCGATCCCTCCTGGCGGGAGACCACAGATACGCAGTATTTT. The chain combines TRBV11-3 with TRBJ2-3, with 7 nucleotides matching TRBD2. Trimming removed 3 bases from V and 2 bases from J; junction bases left unmatched: 14. CDR3 length: 18 residues. Germline CDR1 is SGHNT and CDR2 is YENEEA.

This clonotype was counted a few times. The rearrangement uses TRBV30 and TRBJ2-7, with D unresolved. V dropped 2 bases and J dropped 2 bases, with 13 bases sitting between them. The CDR3 is made up of 14 amino acids. Per germline, CDR1 GTSNPN and CDR2 SVGIG (reference sequence). The CDR3 nucleotides read TGTGCCTGGAGTCAAGATCGCAAAGCCTACGAGCAGTACTTC. Residues: CAWSQDRKAYEQYF.

This clonotype was seen repeatedly, ten times or more. The V gene is TRBV6-1, the J gene TRBJ2-1, with a tentative D call TRBD1 (7 bases). This CDR3 has 13 amino acids. Germline CDR1 and CDR2: MNHNS and SASEGT. V gave up 6 bases and J gave up 6 bases, with 12 bases separating them. CDR3 sequence (DNA): TGTGCCAGCAGCCCCCAGGGGGGCAATGAGCAGTTCTTC. It codes for CASSPQGGNEQFF.

The gene calls are TRBV2 and TRBJ2-7, with TRBD2 identical over 9 bases. The CDR3 is 14 residues long. Germline V gene data show CDR1 as SNHLY and CDR2 as FYNNEI. Trimming took 4 bases from V and 3 from J; bases not matched to a gene: 4. CDR3 sequence (DNA): TGTGCCAGCAGTGGAGCTAGCGGGAACTACGAGCAGTACTTC. The encoded protein is CASSGASGNYEQYF.

This clonotype was seen repeatedly, ten times or more. V usage is TRBV6-5 and J usage is TRBJ1-1, with TRBD1 identical over 7 bases. The CDR3 is 13 amino acids. V lost 2 bases to trimming and J lost 3 bases; unmatched junction nucleotides: 0. The germline V gene has CDR1 MNHEY and CDR2 SVGAGI. For the CDR3, the DNA is TGTGCCAGCAGTTACGACAGGGACACTGAAGCTTTCTTT. Its protein is CASSYDRDTEAFF.

Comment on this clonotype: This could be a read error, since a much larger clone is one nucleotide away. The chain uses TRBV11-3 and TRBJ2-1; D is possibly TRBD1 (6 bases). Germline lookup yields CDR1 SGHNT and CDR2 YENEEA. This CDR3 has 16 amino acids. As DNA, the CDR3 is TGTGCCAGCAGCCGGATGACAGGCGCTTCCTACTATGAGCAGTTCTTC. Translated: CASSRMTGASYYEQFF.

This clonotype has ten or more counts. The CDR3 loop is CASEYNQETQYF. For the CDR3, the DNA is TGTGCCAGCGAATATAACCAAGAGACCCAGTACTTC. This chain joins TRBV2 and TRBJ2-1, with unresolved D. The J call may be mistaken, given a closer DNA end match to TRBJ2-5. Looked up from germline, CDR1 is SNHLY and CDR2 is FYNNEI. CDR3 size: 12 residues.

The chain couples TRBV5-1 to TRBJ2-5, with no clear D. This CDR3 spans 14 amino acids. V dropped 2 bases and J dropped 3 bases, with 11 bases sitting between them. Germline assignment: CDR1 SGHRS and CDR2 YFSETQ. CDR3 in DNA: TGCGCCAGCAGCTTAGCCGGGTCAGAAGAGACCCAGTACTTC. It yields the protein CASSLAGSEETQYF.

The rearrangement joins TRBV20-1 to TRBJ2-5; 7 positions match TRBD1. V trimming: 4 bases; J trimming: 7 bases; junction bases outside the gene matches: 6. In germline, CDR1 is DFQATT, CDR2 SNEGSKA (reference sequence). This CDR3 is built from 12 residues. The CDR3 DNA follows: TGCAGTGCTAAGGCGGCAGGGGGGACCCAGTACTTC. It yields the protein CSAKAAGGTQYF.

This clonotype was seen repeatedly, ten times or more. This chain joins TRBV20-1 and TRBJ2-5, with D hard to call. The CDR3 is 13 amino acids. Trimming pared 3 bases from V and 5 bases from J, leaving 13 bases between. Germline CDR1 DFQATT, CDR2 SNEGSKA (reference sequence). The CDR3 nucleotides read TGCAGTGCTAGGCACCCTTCCCAGGAGACCCAGTACTTC. It codes for CSARHPSQETQYF.

This clonotype has a count of ten or more. This chain links TRBV7-2 with TRBJ2-3; 8 bases are shared with TRBD2. Germline V lookup: CDR1 SGHTA, CDR2 FQGNSA. The CDR3 consists of 15 residues. V dropped 7 bases and J dropped 3; count of bases not matched to a gene: 9. DNA of the CDR3: TGTGCCAGCACCGTCGGGGGGGGGACGACAGATACGCAGTATTTT. This translates into CASTVGGGTTDTQYF.

The genes are TRBV18 and TRBJ1-4; no clear D gene. Trimming stripped 1 base from V and 8 bases from J, with 14 bases between. The CDR3 length is 15 residues. Germline V lookup: CDR1 KGHSH, CDR2 LQKENI. DNA for the CDR3: TGTGCCAGCTCACCACAGAAGGGAGGGATGGAAAAACTGTTTTTT. Protein product: CASSPQKGGMEKLFF.

This clonotype has ten or more counts. The chain couples TRBV28 to TRBJ2-7; D remains ambiguous. The germline V gene has CDR1 MDHEN and CDR2 SYDVKM. Trimming removed 1 base from V and 3 bases from J, with 10 bases in between. The CDR3 is made up of 14 amino acids. CDR3 DNA: TGTGCCAGCAGTTTATTTGGGGTCCTCTACGAGCAGTACTTC. This codes for CASSLFGVLYEQYF.

This clonotype has ten or more counts. The rearrangement uses TRBV2 and TRBJ2-7; 8 bases fit TRBD1. CDR3 length: 15 residues. Unmatched junction bases numbered 11, after V lost 4 bases and J lost 6 bases. Looked up from germline, CDR1 is SNHLY and CDR2 is FYNNEI. CDR3: CASSVVHGQGGEQYF. CDR3 DNA sequence: TGTGCCAGCAGTGTCGTCCACGGACAGGGCGGCGAGCAGTACTTC.

The chain links TRBV7-2 to TRBJ2-2, with D possibly matching TRBD1 (6 bases). V lost 3 bases, J lost 8 bases, and 13 bases lay in between. Germline-derived CDR1 and CDR2 are SGHTA and FQGNSA. CDR3 length: 14 residues. CDR3 protein: CASSFTRGSGELFF. The CDR3 DNA reads as TGTGCCAGCAGCTTCACCAGGGGAAGTGGGGAGCTGTTTTTT. The complete variable domain, with remaining parts taken from reference TRBV7-2 and TRBJ2-2, reads GAGVSQSPSNKVTEKGKDVELRCDPISGHTALYWYRQSLGQGLEFLIYFQGNSAPDKSGLPSDRFSAERTGGSVSTLTIQRTQQEDSAVYLCASSFTRGSGELFFGEGSRLTVL.

This clonotype was found many times. This chain uses TRBV19 with TRBJ2-7; D may match TRBD1 or TRBD2 (5 bases each). V was shortened by 10 bases and J by 0 bases, with 25 bases between the two germline ends. Germline V CDR1 and CDR2: LNHDA, SQIVND (reference sequence). The CDR3 is 17 residues long. The CDR3 here is CATEGRGGPKNSYEQYF. DNA of the CDR3: TGTGCCACCGAGGGGCGAGGCGGTCCTAAGAACTCCTACGAGCAGTACTTC.

This clonotype appeared many times. V and J are TRBV27 and TRBJ2-7; D is uncertain. CDR1 and CDR2 (germline): MNHEY, SMNVEV (reference sequence). The ends were cut back, 3 bases at V and 0 bases at J, with 6 bases in the middle. This CDR3 region has 13 residues. As DNA, the CDR3 is TGTGCCAGCAGTTTTCCGGGCTCCTACGAGCAGTACTTC. Its translation is CASSFPGSYEQYF.

Many counts were recorded for this clonotype. The genes are TRBV28 and TRBJ1-2; maybe TRBD1 (6 bases). Germline CDR1 is MDHEN and CDR2 is SYDVKM. The CDR3 contains 17 residues. Trimming cost V 2 bases and J 3 bases, with 19 bases left between them. CDR3 DNA: TGTGCCAGCAGTTTAAGTTATTCGGGGGCGCGGTACTATGGCTACACCTTC. This codes for CASSLSYSGARYYGYTF.

This clonotype was seen at least ten times. The CDR3 spells CASRIHRLKGANVLTF. In nucleotides, the CDR3 is TGTGCCAGCAGGATTCACAGGCTTAAAGGGGCCAACGTCCTGACTTTC. This rearrangement joins TRBV7-2 to TRBJ2-6, with D perhaps TRBD1 (5 bases). V was cut by 6 bases and J by 4 bases, with 16 bases left in between. CDR1 and CDR2 from the germline V gene are SGHTA and FQGNSA. The CDR3 has 16 amino acids.

The chain carries TRBV30 and TRBJ1-5; maybe TRBD1 (6 bases). The CDR3 is 17 amino acids. Between the trimmed V and J ends, which lost 2 bases and 4 bases, there was a span of 21 bases. CDR1 and CDR2 (germline): GTSNPN, SVGIG (reference sequence). CDR3 in DNA: TGTGCCTGGAGTATCCGGGGCAGGGGATGGCTAAATCAGCCCCAGCATTTT. It is translated as CAWSIRGRGWLNQPQHF.